These 12 T cell receptor beta chains were sequenced from one sample in a study of sequential checkpoint blockade in melanoma (dated by TCRdb to between 2018 and 2021). The library was made by the immunoSEQ multiplex PCR assay. This immuneACCESS table, as held by TCRdb, lists in-frame sequences with V and J called but not all clones. Of the missing ones, under half trace to an unresolved V gene in checked studies; the others have no known cause. This sample comprises some 3,000 clones, 21% of them detected only once. Approximately 40% of the sample is in the top ten clones. This specimen's treatment or condition label, per the study, means: randomized to nivolumab then ipilimumab (arm A) or the reverse (arm B). This sample comprised tumor tissue (inferred from file names), obtained from a patient given nivolumab and ipilimumab in sequence. Receptors originate from a human patient with melanoma. Some clones in this sample may be carry-over from other donors' samples.

The chain recombines TRBV4-1 with TRBJ2-2; D is uncertain. The germline CDR1 and CDR2 sequences are MGHRA and YSYEKL. Trimming left V 0 bases short and J 7 bases short, with 9 bases between. This CDR3 contains 14 residues. The CDR3 spells CASSQEGRFGELFF. CDR3 DNA sequence: TGCGCCAGCAGCCAAGAAGGCCGGTTCGGGGAGCTGTTTTTT.

This chain links TRBV15 with TRBJ1-3, with TRBD1 matching over 10 bases. With V trimmed by 3 bases and J by 4 bases, 3 bases remained unmatched. Germline loops: CDR1 LNHNV, CDR2 YYDKDF (reference sequence). CDR3 size: 15 residues. In DNA form, the CDR3 reads TGTGCCACCAGCAGGGGGACAGGGGTCGGAAACACCATATATTTT. It is translated as CATSRGTGVGNTIYF.

This clone was seen only a few times. V gene TRBV11-3 combines with J gene TRBJ2-7, with D possibly TRBD1 on 6 matching bases. Germline assignment: CDR1 SGHNT and CDR2 YENEEA. Trimming took off 2 bases at V and 4 bases at J, with 12 bases between the two ends. This CDR3 region has 14 residues. CDR3 region: CASSLNREEYEQYF. The CDR3 DNA sequence: TGTGCCAGCAGCTTAAACAGGGAAGAATACGAGCAGTACTTC. The full variable domain, rest sourced from reference TRBV11-3 and TRBJ2-7, is EAGVVQSPRYKIIEKKQPVAFWCNPISGHNTLYWYLQNLGQGPELLIRYENEEAVDDSQLPKDRFSAERLKGVDSTLKIQPAELGDSAVYLCASSLNREEYEQYFGPGTRLTVT.

The chain combines TRBV18 with TRBJ1-3; D remains ambiguous. The V end lost 1 base, the J end lost 0 bases, and 10 bases lay between the germline ends. CDR3 size: 16 residues. Germline V lookup: CDR1 KGHSH, CDR2 LQKENI. The CDR3 DNA reads TGTGCCAGCTCACCACTTCGAGAGAGCTCTGGAAACACCATATATTTT. Protein: CASSPLRESSGNTIYF.

V gene TRBV10-3 combines with J gene TRBJ2-3, with 8 bases matching TRBD1. V shed 1 base and J 4 bases; nucleotides not matched to a gene: 4. Per germline, CDR1 ENHRY and CDR2 SYGVKD. The CDR3 runs to 15 residues. CDR3 coding DNA: TGTGCCATCAGTGAGTTCAGGGGGCGTTCAGATACGCAGTATTTT. Protein: CAISEFRGRSDTQYF.

Relative to its sample, this clone is medium-sized. The rearrangement uses TRBV11-3 and TRBJ2-3, with 14 bases that match TRBD2. The V gene end was trimmed by 5 bases and the J gene end by 5 bases; junction bases not matched to a gene: 9. This CDR3 comprises 17 residues. Germline CDR1 and CDR2: SGHNT and YENEEA. The CDR3 nucleotides are TGTGCCAGCAGCCCTAAGACTAGCGGGGGGGCAGGAGATACGCAGTATTTT. It translates to CASSPKTSGGAGDTQYF.

The J gene is TRBJ2-5, the V gene TRBV15; 10 nucleotides align to TRBD2. Germline-derived CDR1 and CDR2 are LNHNV and YYDKDF (reference sequence). The CDR3 has 16 residues. The V gene end was trimmed by 5 bases and the J gene end by 5 bases; junction bases not matched to a gene: 11. The CDR3 protein is CATSLRTSGSQETQYF. The CDR3 nucleotides are TGTGCCACCAGCCTCCGGACTAGCGGTTCCCAGGAGACCCAGTACTTC.

This clone has just a few counts. The chain recombines TRBV6-8 with TRBJ2-2; a weak D match, TRBD1 (7 bases). The CDR3 totals 17 residues. Trimming removed 3 bases at V and 4 bases at J, with 18 bases between. CDR1 and CDR2 (germline): MNHGY, SAAAGT. CDR3 DNA: TGTGCCAGCAGTTATCGCAAACAGGGGAGGCGCACCGGGGAGCTGTTTTTT. It is translated as CASSYRKQGRRTGELFF.

V is TRBV5-1 and J is TRBJ1-3; D is possibly TRBD1 (5 bases). The ends were cut back, 0 bases at V and 0 bases at J, with 7 bases in the middle. This CDR3 spans 15 amino acids. Germline V gene sequence: CDR1 SGHRS, CDR2 YFSETQ. The CDR3 region is CASSLGQISGNTIYF. CDR3 coding DNA: TGCGCCAGCAGCTTGGGACAGATCTCTGGAAACACCATATATTTT.

The chain links TRBV7-2 to TRBJ2-1, with TRBD2 identical over 11 bases. With V trimmed by 3 bases and J by 8 bases, 0 bases remained unmatched. Germline V gene sequence: CDR1 SGHTA, CDR2 FQGNSA. This CDR3 comprises 13 residues. CDR3 sequence reads: CASSFSGGDEQFF. CDR3 sequence (DNA): TGTGCCAGCAGCTTTAGCGGGGGGGATGAGCAGTTCTTC. Together with reference TRBV7-2 and TRBJ2-1, the CDR3 gives the full variable domain: GAGVSQSPSNKVTEKGKDVELRCDPISGHTALYWYRQSLGQGLEFLIYFQGNSAPDKSGLPSDRFSAERTGGSVSTLTIQRTQQEDSAVYLCASSFSGGDEQFFGPGTRLTVL.

With respect to this clone: A junction boundary mismatches the germline segment, possibly from a read error. The V call is TRBV6-1, the J call TRBJ2-7; TRBD1 matches 7 bases. Germline loops: CDR1 MNHNS, CDR2 SASEGT. CDR3 length equals 13 residues. CDR3 DNA: TGTGCCATCAGTGAAGGGACAGACTACGAGCAGTACTTC. Translating it yields CAISEGTDYEQYF.

This clone was seen only a few times. This chain connects TRBV7-1 to TRBJ1-2; tentatively, D is TRBD1 (6 bases). TRBV7-1 is reported as an ORF; its role is uncertain. This CDR3 has 13 amino acids. Trimming shortened V by 4 bases and J by 5 bases, and 11 bases separated the two germline ends. The CDR3 loop is CASSLIQGYGYTF. For the CDR3, the DNA is TGTGCCAGCAGCTTAATCCAGGGGTATGGCTACACCTTC.